These 16 T cell receptor beta chains share one sample of origin, sequenced in a study of T cell repertoires in cytomegalovirus infection. TCRdb ran MiXCR on the reads and lists one entry per CDR3 protein. Altogether approximately 600,000 distinct CDR3 sequences are present, approximately 40% being singletons, with the ten largest covering 48%. These TCRs are of unknown antigen specificity. The sample here was cultured PBMCs, taken from culture after CMV antigen stimulation. These receptors came from a human donor in good health (CMV status not recorded). Some clones in this sample may be carry-over from other donors' samples.

In DNA form, the CDR3 reads TGTGCCAGCAGCTTAGAGTTGGCAGGGGGCTTTAACACTGAAGCTTTCTTT. This translates into CASSLELAGGFNTEAFF. The rearrangement joins TRBV7-2 to TRBJ1-1, with 8 bases that match TRBD1. The germline V gene has CDR1 SGHTA and CDR2 FQGNSA. The CDR3 runs to 17 residues. V shed 1 base and J 2 bases; nucleotides not matched to a gene: 9.

The V and J genes are TRBV12-5 and TRBJ2-1; TRBD2 matches 8 bases. The CDR3 runs 15 residues. Germline V lookup: CDR1 LGHNT, CDR2 FRNRAP. The trim removed 2 bases at V and 4 bases at J, leaving 4 bases unmatched. The CDR3, as DNA: TGTGCTAGTGGTTTGACTAGCGGAGGATACAATGAGCAGTTCTTC. Translated: CASGLTSGGYNEQFF.

V and J are TRBV7-2 and TRBJ2-1, with 10 bases lining up with TRBD2. The CDR3 is 15 amino acids. CDR1 and CDR2 (germline): SGHTA, FQGNSA. The V and J ends lost 5 bases and 4 bases, in that order; junction bases with no gene match: 5. In DNA form, the CDR3 reads TGTGCCAGCAGCGCCGGGACTAGCGTGTACAATGAGCAGTTCTTC. This sequence encodes CASSAGTSVYNEQFF.

The chain has TRBV28 and TRBJ1-6, with D possibly matching TRBD1 (5 bases). The CDR3 extends over 12 amino acids. CDR1 MDHEN and CDR2 SYDVKM come from the germline V gene. Trimming took 8 bases from V and 8 from J, leaving 10 bases between them. This CDR3 reads CASEGGDSPLHF. CDR3 in DNA: TGTGCCAGCGAGGGAGGGGATTCACCCCTCCACTTT.

This clonotype came up a few times. The chain is built from TRBV2 and TRBJ1-5; no definite D call. The V gene lost 10 bases and the J gene lost 0 bases, with 22 bases spanning the gap. The CDR3 length is 17 residues. Germline V CDR1 and CDR2: SNHLY, FYNNEI. Here the CDR3 reads CATRPSDSRRSNQPQHF. The CDR3 DNA sequence: TGTGCCACCCGACCATCAGATAGTCGTCGTAGCAATCAGCCCCAGCATTTT.

The rearrangement links TRBV29-1 to TRBJ1-1; D unresolved. From germline, CDR1 is SQVTM and CDR2 ANQGSEA. The length of the CDR3 is 13 residues. The V end was cut by 6 bases, the J end by 5 bases, with 16 bases between. CDR3: CSVAKGGGTEAFF. CDR3 nucleotide sequence: TGCAGCGTCGCAAAGGGTGGAGGGACTGAAGCTTTCTTT.

The chain couples TRBV10-3 to TRBJ1-6, with D hard to call. The CDR3 covers 15 residues. V lost 2 bases and J lost 1, with 6 bases in between. CDR1 ENHRY and CDR2 SYGVKD come from the germline V gene. In DNA form, the CDR3 reads TGTGCCATCAGTGAGCTGGGATCCTATAATTCACCCCTCCACTTT. The encoded protein is CAISELGSYNSPLHF.

This clonotype turned up a few times. This chain joins TRBV4-2 and TRBJ1-5; maybe TRBD1 (5 bases). CDR1 and CDR2 (germline): LGHNA, YNFKEQ. The CDR3 is 16 amino acids. Trimming stripped 2 bases from V and 1 base from J, with 12 bases between. In DNA form, the CDR3 reads TGTGCCAGCAGCCAAAGCGGGACCACCAGCAATCAGCCCCAGCATTTT. Translated: CASSQSGTTSNQPQHF.

This chain joins TRBV11-2 and TRBJ2-1; 10 bases map to TRBD2. V gave up 5 bases and J gave up 9 bases; unmatched junction bases: 10. This CDR3 contains 15 residues. Germline-derived CDR1 and CDR2 are SGHAT and FQNNGV. This CDR3 reads CASSPPLAGAGEQFF. The CDR3 nucleotides are TGTGCCAGCAGCCCCCCCCTAGCGGGAGCGGGTGAGCAGTTCTTC.

This clonotype was detected only a few times. V and J are TRBV19 and TRBJ1-2; D gene unclear. CDR1 LNHDA and CDR2 SQIVND come from the germline V gene (reference sequence). With 3 bases removed from V and 7 bases from J, the gap between germline ends came to 12 bases. CDR3 size: 13 residues. The CDR3: CASSIRVESGYTF. The CDR3 DNA sequence: TGTGCCAGTAGTATCCGGGTCGAGAGTGGCTACACCTTC.

The table lists this clonotype with a few counts. The CDR3 is CAWMEAYEQYF. Written as DNA, the CDR3 is TGTGCCTGGATGGAAGCCTACGAGCAGTACTTC. V usage is TRBV30 and J usage is TRBJ2-7, with D unclear. Germline V CDR1 and CDR2: GTSNPN, SVGIG (reference sequence). The CDR3 extends over 11 amino acids. V lost 4 bases to trimming and J lost 2 bases, with 6 bases between them.

In nucleotides, the CDR3 is TGTGCCAGCAGCCGACCGAATTCACCCCTCCACTTT. It codes for CASSRPNSPLHF. This chain joins TRBV7-9 and TRBJ1-6, with D unresolved. Trimming took 5 bases from V and 7 from J, leaving 6 bases between them. CDR1 and CDR2 from the germline V gene are SEHNR and FQNEAQ (reference sequence). The CDR3 has 12 residues. The full variable domain, with the rest looked up from reference TRBV7-9 and TRBJ1-6, is DTGVSQNPRHKITKRGQNVTFRCDPISEHNRLYWYRQTLGQGPEFLTYFQNEAQLEKSRLLSDRFSAERPKGSFSTLEIQRTEQGDSAMYLCASSRPNSPLHFGNGTRLTVT.

This clonotype was seen only a few times. The chain is built from TRBV28 and TRBJ2-5; D gene uncertain. In germline, CDR1 is MDHEN, CDR2 SYDVKM. Trimming took off 4 bases at V and 6 bases at J, with 12 bases between the two ends. The CDR3 spans 13 residues. The CDR3 loop is CASSSGGPQTQYF. CDR3 sequence (DNA): TGTGCCAGCAGTTCGGGCGGCCCCCAGACCCAGTACTTC.

This clonotype was detected many times. The V gene is TRBV7-2, the J gene TRBJ2-7; the D gene is possibly TRBD2 (6 bases). The CDR3 covers 15 residues. CDR1 and CDR2 from the germline V gene are SGHTA and FQGNSA. With 8 bases removed from V and 0 bases from J, the gap between germline ends came to 17 bases. The CDR3, as DNA: TGTGCCAGCTCCCTTAGCGGATTAAGCTCCTACGAGCAGTACTTC. It translates to CASSLSGLSSYEQYF.

This clonotype was seen ten or more times. This chain uses TRBV7-8 with TRBJ1-1, with D possibly matching TRBD1 (5 bases). This CDR3 region has 13 residues. The germline CDR1 and CDR2 sequences are SGHVS and FQNEAQ. V gave up 1 base and J gave up 5 bases, with 8 bases separating them. Written as DNA, the CDR3 is TGTGCCAGCAGCTTAGATCCAGGGACTGAAGCTTTCTTT. Translating it yields CASSLDPGTEAFF.

This clonotype was seen more than once but under ten times. The chain combines TRBV6-2 or TRBV6-3 with TRBJ2-1; the D gene is possibly TRBD1 (5 bases). Germline V gene data show CDR1 as MNHEY and CDR2 as SVGEGT. The CDR3 loop spans 16 amino acids. V dropped 0 bases and J dropped 8 bases, with 17 bases sitting between them. Written as DNA, the CDR3 is TGTGCCAGCAGTTACTCGAAGGTTCCCCTAGGGGATGAGCAGTTCTTC. It codes for CASSYSKVPLGDEQFF.